This TCR beta chain was sequenced in a study of CXCR4 blockade with PD-1 therapy in pancreatic cancer. Points from the study as a whole: Tumors were clonally expanded, mean 0.14 versus 0.05 in healthy blood. Antigen-specificity overlap of convergent dominant clones remained unconfirmed. Convergent selection by common tumor antigens was suggested by nucleotide rearrangement counts.

The repertoire was sequenced with immunoSEQ multiplex PCR; TCRdb's copy has only in-frame clones and lacks some. The repertoire holds thousands of clones, with around 50% as singletons. Patients who provided the archived tumor blocks had not received neoadjuvant therapy before surgery. As regards this clone: Its antigen is unidentified.

Sequences were obtained from tumor tissue. This receptor was obtained from a human donor with pancreatic ductal adenocarcinoma.

In DNA, the CDR3 is TGTGCCAGCAGTCCTCCCAGTCAAGGAGGAACAGATACGCAGTATTTT. The encoded protein is CASSPPSQGGTDTQYF. The J gene is TRBJ2-3, the V gene TRBV28; possibly TRBD2 for D (5 bases). CDR1 is MDHEN, CDR2 SYDVKM, per germline. V was pared by 5 bases and J by 3 bases, with 18 bases between. The CDR3 covers 16 residues. Full variable domain (rest looked up from reference TRBV28 and TRBJ2-3): DVKVTQSSRYLVKRTGEKVFLECVQDMDHENMFWYRQDPGLGLRLIYFSYDVKMKEKGDIPEGYSVSREKKERFSLILESASTNQTSMYLCASSPPSQGGTDTQYFGPGTRLTVL.